The sequence of this T cell receptor (beta chain) was determined in a study of blood T cell repertoires in COVID-19. Study summary: COVID-19 samples, acute and convalescent, were from the United States, Italy and Spain. PBMCs, B-cell-depleted T cells, or T cells were the source of the cDNA or gDNA that made up the material.

Authors' data handling: By means of reference gene primer amplification, nucleated cell counts were estimated. Profiling relied on immunoSEQ multiplex PCR, and the TCRdb table lists in-frame clones only, not all of them. That table gives V, J and clone size, and the DNA gave D and trimming. In the table there are some 9,300 clones, roughly 84% of which are singletons. The ends were cut back, 1 base at V and 1 base at J, with 9 bases in the middle. CDR3 length: 15 residues. Germline CDR1 and CDR2: SGHRS and YFSETQ. Sequenced: peripheral blood. This chain links TRBV5-1 with TRBJ1-3; D perhaps matches TRBD1 (6 bases). The clonotype originates from a human donor in a cohort sampled during active COVID-19. The CDR3: CASSLMGASGNTIYF. In nucleotides, the CDR3 is TGCGCCAGCAGCTTGATGGGGGCGTCTGGAAACACCATATATTTT.